The T cell receptor beta chain under discussion was sequenced for a study of OX40 agonist ivuxolimab in advanced cancers. Notes on the study in general: Clonal expansion in partial responders at 0.1-3.0 mg/kg ranked among the lowest.

Blood samples were obtained at baseline, cycle 4 day 1, and cycle 7 day 1. On this clone: What it recognizes is unknown.

Produced via immunoSEQ multiplex PCR; TCRdb's table is partial and in-frame only. Among 65,000 to 80,000 clones listed, around 93% were seen once. The germline gives CDR1 SGHRS, CDR2 YFSETQ. V was trimmed by 5 bases and J by 5 bases, leaving 10 bases between them. The length of the CDR3 is 13 residues. The sequencing here drew on CD4+ or CD8+ T cells sorted from blood, taken in a trial of the OX40 agonist ivuxolimab. The receptor comes from an adult with an advanced solid tumor such as melanoma, head and neck, liver or kidney cancer. The chain is built from TRBV5-1 and TRBJ2-2; D is perhaps TRBD1 (6 bases). The CDR3: CASSRTGTGELFF. The CDR3, as DNA: TGCGCCAGCAGTCGTACAGGGACCGGGGAGCTGTTTTTT. Variable domain in full (rest from reference TRBV5-1 and TRBJ2-2): KAGVTQTPRYLIKTRGQQVTLSCSPISGHRSVSWYQQTPGQGLQFLFEYFSETQRNKGNFPGRFSGRQFSNSRSEMNVSTLELGDSALYLCASSRTGTGELFFGEGSRLTVL.